This record concerns one T cell receptor beta chain sequence. The antigen it binds to is not known. Base quality data are lacking; no much larger clone is found one base away. The cohort comprised fewer than 750 healthy bone marrow donors. All cohort members were sampled while nominally healthy, although unrecorded immune exposures were likely present. The donor was CMV seropositive and belonged to the group of 250 to 300 seropositive cohort members. A peripheral blood sample was collected from each donor, and TCR beta sequencing was performed on peripheral blood mononuclear cells. Genomic DNA extraction from the blood cell samples was performed with the Qiagen DNeasy Blood Extraction Kit. The source of the sample is a study of cytomegalovirus exposure and HLA in healthy donors (dated by TCRdb to 2016 to 2017). Regarding the complete study: An earlier analysis of 587 of the donors reported about 260 Gb of sequence data and about 120 million unique TCR beta sequences obtained from around 170 million T cells. Roughly 300 gigabases of sequencing data and tens of millions of unique TCR sequences were included in an early release covering about 700 HLA-typed donors. Of the roughly 400 genotyped donors, 75% to 85% were placed in the genetic ancestry cluster associated with self-reported Caucasian donors. The aim of the study was to test whether cataloging public T cell receptors could identify signatures of past pathogen exposure. The T cell repertoires of several hundred subjects were profiled by immunosequencing and related to cytomegalovirus serostatus. Along with the approximately 650-subject first cohort, a separate validation cohort of over a hundred different subjects was used. To predict cytomegalovirus infection status, the study brought together high-throughput TCR immunosequencing, statistical association of individual TCRs with disease status, and machine learning. A later analysis re-examined previously published TCR beta repertoires from about 670 donors and added high-resolution HLA genotyping to investigate patterns of TCR occurrence. Rather than drawing on any new phenotypic data, the later analysis identified candidate immune exposures from TCR beta sequences and the way those sequences occurred across donors. To decide whether each TCR beta V gene segment behaved as functional or pseudogenic, an earlier analysis of fewer than 750 of the donors relied on high-throughput TCR beta sequencing. Donor age, sex, ethnicity and CMV serostatus were collected together with the repertoire data. A later genetic analysis took genome-wide SNP genotypes for about three fifths of the 666 donors and used that subset as a discovery cohort. All discovery cohort repertoires had been generated using a single sequencing platform. HLA typing covered class I and class II loci at four-digit resolution. Typing coverage differed by locus: A, B, C, DRB1 and DQB1 were typed in roughly 620-640 donors, DQA1 in 500 to 550, DPA1 in nearly 610, and DPB1 in about 450. Four to six DR-DQ haplotypes were handled as single units for association and clustering, since linkage in the cohort was strong. On average, roughly 240,000 unique TCR beta nucleotide sequences were sequenced per donor among 398 genotyped donors of the cohort, with 15% to 20% of those sequences being non-productive.

According to the germline V gene, CDR1 reads SGHRS and CDR2 reads YFSETQ. Ends trimmed: V by 2 bases, J by 6 bases; bases unmatched to a gene: 8. The CDR3 starts with the cysteine, ends with the phenylalanine, and has 16 residues. The only DNA kept is the CDR3, 48 bases in frame from the first base. The protocol used for the library was the immunoSEQ multiplex PCR assay. For the multiplex PCR, a mixture combining 60 forward primers for TCR Vbeta segments and 13 reverse primers for TCR Jbeta segments was used. The CDR3 region of rearranged TCR beta genes was amplified from genomic DNA with a multiplex PCR assay. Amplified TCR beta libraries were sequenced as 87-base-pair reads on the Illumina HiSeq System. Under the source paper's analysis protocol: Across the 700 or so repertoires, a later analysis counted tens of millions of unique TCR beta chains, around 10 million of which were shared by at least two donors. Raw reads were error-corrected and collapsed into unique sequences with a nearest-neighbor algorithm that merged closely related sequences to remove PCR and sequencing errors. To assign V, D and J gene segments, CDR3 sequences were aligned to IMGT reference sequences. Each retained sequence needed at least a six-nucleotide match to both a V gene segment and a J gene segment. Rearrangements were called productive when the CDR3 lacked stop codons and stayed in frame with V and J; all others were non-productive. Following IMGT convention, CDR3 was defined as the stretch from the second conserved V-encoded cysteine to the conserved J-encoded phenylalanine. Sequences without an unambiguous match to a single V gene segment were excluded from the earlier analysis of 587 of the donors. An earlier analysis of 587 of the donors classified V segments as functional when productive rearrangements were above 56.7% and as segregating when the standard deviation between donors was above 5%. A statistical classification framework was developed to diagnose cytomegalovirus status using the catalog of TCR beta chain sequences. In a later analysis, TCR nucleotide sequences were compared against IMGT/GENE-DB human TR gene sequences so that V and J genes could be assigned. In a later analysis, CDR3 sequences and most-parsimonious VDJ recombination scenarios were assigned using the TCRdist pipeline. In a later analysis, each TCR beta chain was defined by its CDR3 amino acid sequence together with its V-gene family, and reads without a unique V-gene family were excluded. As a way to deal with suspected cross-contamination and a sequencing artifact, a later analysis dropped 450 to 700 nucleotide sequences that were highly shared and had low generation probability. In a later analysis, a clonal expansion index for each public chain was calculated from normalized within-repertoire ranks of inferred template counts. Generation probabilities in a later analysis came from a VDJ recombination model fitted to out-of-frame rearrangements, and those results were checked against IGoR. In a later analysis, TCR-TCR, TCR-HLA and TCR-CMV co-occurrence was scored with hypergeometric tests, and a repertoire-size bias correction was applied to TCR pairs. A later analysis estimated false discovery rates by permuting HLA or CMV assignments 20 times. In a later analysis, co-occurring TCRs were grouped with DBSCAN, and TCRdist sequence similarity was added when clustering was performed within HLA-allele-positive subsets. For co-occurrence clustering, repertoires with fewer than 30,000 or more than 120,000 public chains were excluded, along with four to six repertoires with anomalous nucleotide sharing. Drawn from immuneACCESS, this table holds only the in-frame rearrangements with V and J called that TCRdb kept. Clones are partly lost; checked studies trace under half to an unresolved V gene and leave the rest unexplained. V, J and clone size derive from that table, while D and trimming were established from the DNA sequence. Across this sample there are roughly 130,000 clones, with 84% seen only once. The ten top clones hold approximately 3.1% of the sample.

Beyond this particular receptor, the publication reports: In an earlier analysis of 587 of the donors, most TCR beta V segments appeared in productive rearrangements about 87% or about 30% of the time, broadly matching IMGT annotations. In both the original and validation cohorts, the classifier was reported to diagnose cytomegalovirus status with high specificity and sensitivity. In a later genetic analysis, fewer N-insertions in productive TCRs were reported among donors in an Asian-associated ancestry cluster than the roughly 700-donor mean. Seventeen rarely observed V segments, including chromosome 9 orphons, were excluded from the earlier analysis of almost 600 of the donors because counts were too low. Across donors, most TCR sequences were observed very rarely, whereas some public TCRs were present in many individuals. Some IMGT-functional V segments, including TRBV6-2 and TRBV6-3, could not be told apart with the 87-base-pair reads, so those segments were excluded. According to a later analysis, TCR association rates differed among HLA loci, with DRB1 alleles showing the most associated TCRs and HLA-C alleles showing the fewest. Assigning TCR associations to individual alleles was difficult when HLA alleles, especially DR and DQ, strongly co-occurred. Linkage disequilibrium might explain the correlated functional status among segregating V segments, but an unknown experimental factor could not be ruled out. The cohort was sequenced for TCR beta chains only, and without alpha or paired-chain data the features that could be detected were limited. A few of the identified cytomegalovirus-associated TCR beta chains were confirmed in vitro to be specific for cytomegalovirus antigens. The authors suggested that the approach could potentially be generalized to other disease states and immunological phenotypes. Most CMV-associated TCR beta chains appeared to be HLA-restricted in a later analysis, and the HLA associations seemed to be driven largely by CMV exposure. Roughly uniform sequencing depth across donors was assumed in presence/absence analyses, although this assumption may not hold. At a false discovery rate of 0.05, a later analysis linked around 17,000 TCR beta sequences to specific HLA alleles. Immune exposure information for the cohort was limited to CMV serostatus. The sequencing pipeline was judged likely to have produced a cluster of highly shared sequence variants as a technical artifact. HLA typing was unavailable for some donors at each locus, so association tests used only the typed subset. An association between a missense DCLRE1C variant and V-gene and J-gene trimming of TCR beta chains was found in a later genetic analysis and replicated in an independent cohort. In a later analysis, HLA-associated TCR beta chains showed more clonal expansion and lower generation probabilities than non-associated chains that were equally common. A further reported finding was that TCR beta sequences accurately predicted the HLA-A and HLA-B alleles for most subjects in the first cohort. A later analysis reported that several top co-occurrence clusters appeared linked to parvovirus B19, influenza, CMV and Epstein-Barr virus. In the study, about 150 TCR beta chains were listed as associated with cytomegalovirus.

The rearranged segments are TRBV5-1 and TRBJ2-1; TRBD2 matches 10 bases in the middle. This TCR derives from a young woman in good health and CMV-seropositive. The sequenced material came from PBMCs. CDR3 loop: CASSLIAGGTVNEQFF. The DNA sequence is as follows: TGCGCCAGCAGCTTAATAGCGGGGGGCACCGTCAATGAGCAGTTCTTC.